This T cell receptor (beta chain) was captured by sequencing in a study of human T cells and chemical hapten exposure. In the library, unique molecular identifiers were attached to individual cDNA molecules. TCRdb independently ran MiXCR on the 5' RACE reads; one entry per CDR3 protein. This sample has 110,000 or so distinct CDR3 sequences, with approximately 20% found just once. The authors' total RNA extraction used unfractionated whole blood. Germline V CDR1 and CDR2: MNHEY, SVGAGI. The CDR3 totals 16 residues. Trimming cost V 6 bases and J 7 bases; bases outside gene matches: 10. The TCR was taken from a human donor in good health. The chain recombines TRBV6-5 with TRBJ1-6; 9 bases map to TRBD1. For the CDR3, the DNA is TGTGCCAGCAGAGCCGGGACAGGGTTGGGGAATTCACCCCTCCACTTT. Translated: CASRAGTGLGNSPLHF.